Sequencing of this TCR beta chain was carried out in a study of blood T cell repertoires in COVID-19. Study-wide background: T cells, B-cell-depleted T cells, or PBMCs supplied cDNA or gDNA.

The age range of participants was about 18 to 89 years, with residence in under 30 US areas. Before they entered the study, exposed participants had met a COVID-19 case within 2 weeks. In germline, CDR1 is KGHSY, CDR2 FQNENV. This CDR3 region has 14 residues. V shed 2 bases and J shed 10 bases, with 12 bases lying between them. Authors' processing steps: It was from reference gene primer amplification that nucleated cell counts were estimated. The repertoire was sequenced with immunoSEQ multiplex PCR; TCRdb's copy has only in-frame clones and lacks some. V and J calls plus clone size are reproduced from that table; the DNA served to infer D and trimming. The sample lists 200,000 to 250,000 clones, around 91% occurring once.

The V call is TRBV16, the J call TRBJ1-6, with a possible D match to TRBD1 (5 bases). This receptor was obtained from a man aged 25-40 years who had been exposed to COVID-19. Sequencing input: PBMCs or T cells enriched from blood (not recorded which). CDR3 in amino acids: CASSQVQGESPLHF. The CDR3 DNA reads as TGTGCCAGCAGCCAAGTGCAGGGTGAGTCACCCCTCCACTTT.